Following are 13 T cell receptor beta chains from one sample sequenced in a study of shared clonotypes between healthy human individuals. The naive CD8 population came from CD45RO-negative cells selected for CCR7, without terminally differentiated effector memory CD45RA+ cells. Sequenced by immunoSEQ multiplex PCR; TCRdb stores in-frame clones only, minus some. The table shows around 1,900,000 clones, with roughly 95% occurring only once. Sequencing used naive CD8+ T cells from PBMCs. The origin of the receptors is a man younger than 35 in good health. Some clones in this sample may be carry-over from other donors' samples.

The rearrangement joins TRBV7-9 to TRBJ1-1, with D perhaps TRBD1 (6 bases). The CDR3 covers 14 residues. Germline CDR1 reads SEHNR; CDR2 reads FQNEAQ (reference sequence). V lost 5 bases and J lost 5, with 15 bases in between. This CDR3 reads CASSPGQLWTEAFF. In DNA, the CDR3 is TGTGCCAGCAGCCCCGGACAGTTATGGACTGAAGCTTTCTTT.

Comment on this clone: The sample holds other DNA sequences that translate to the same CDR3. The chain combines TRBV27 with TRBJ2-1; D unclear. CDR1 is MNHEY, CDR2 SMNVEV, per germline (reference sequence). The CDR3 consists of 13 residues. The V and J ends lost 2 bases and 2 bases respectively, with 4 bases between them. CDR3 in DNA: TGTGCCAGCAGTTTAGGCACCTACAATGAGCAGTTCTTC. This sequence encodes CASSLGTYNEQFF.

Notes on this clone: The sample holds other DNA sequences that translate to the same CDR3. The chain combines TRBV6-1 with TRBJ1-4; the match to TRBD1 covers 10 bases. CDR1 is MNHNS and CDR2 is SASEGT in the germline V gene. The CDR3 contains 14 residues. Trimming took 4 bases from V and 7 from J; bases not matched to a gene: 3. As DNA, the CDR3 is TGTGCCAGCAGTGGGGACAGGGGTCGTGAAAAACTGTTTTTT. Protein: CASSGDRGREKLFF.

This chain uses TRBV5-8 with TRBJ2-6; TRBD2 is a possible D gene (5 bases). CDR3 length: 15 amino acids. The V gene lost 3 bases and the J gene lost 4 bases, with 11 bases spanning the gap. CDR1 and CDR2 from the germline V gene are SGHTS and YDEGEE. CDR3 residues: CASSSGVTGANVLTF. The CDR3 DNA follows: TGTGCCAGCAGCTCCGGGGTAACCGGGGCCAACGTCCTGACTTTC.

The chain links TRBV29-1 to TRBJ2-7; 10 bases agree with TRBD1. Germline CDR1 reads SQVTM; CDR2 reads ANQGSEA. The CDR3 runs 12 residues. V dropped 4 bases and J dropped 5; count of bases not matched to a gene: 2. CDR3 sequence reads: CSVVGQGNEQYF. Here the CDR3 DNA reads TGCAGCGTTGTGGGACAGGGGAACGAGCAGTACTTC.

The chain uses TRBV4-3 and TRBJ2-1, with 8 bases matching TRBD2. V was pared by 0 bases and J by 6 bases, with 13 bases of the junction left unmatched. CDR1 is LGHNA and CDR2 is YSLEER in the germline V gene. This CDR3 has 18 residues. The CDR3 region has the DNA TGCGCCAGCAGCCAAGAGGCCCGCAGGCGGGGGGCCTCCAATGAGCAGTTCTTC. Protein: CASSQEARRRGASNEQFF.

The chain recombines TRBV9 with TRBJ2-1; TRBD2 matches 11 bases. The CDR3 has 16 residues. V was pared by 3 bases and J by 9 bases, with 11 bases of the junction left unmatched. Per the germline V gene, CDR1 is SGDLS and CDR2 is YYNGEE. This CDR3 reads CASSDLLAGEIGEQFF. CDR3 coding DNA: TGTGCCAGCAGCGACTTACTAGCGGGAGAAATCGGTGAGCAGTTCTTC.

The genes are TRBV4-1 and TRBJ2-7; tentatively, D is TRBD2 (6 bases). V gave up 3 bases and J gave up 1 base, with 13 bases separating them. From germline, CDR1 is MGHRA and CDR2 YSYEKL. This CDR3 region has 15 residues. This CDR3 reads CASSHANRGSYEQYF. The CDR3 bases are TGCGCCAGCAGCCACGCGAACCGGGGGTCCTACGAGCAGTACTTC.

The V and J genes are TRBV7-8 and TRBJ1-5; 9 positions match TRBD1. V shed 1 base and J 1 base; nucleotides not matched to a gene: 5. CDR1 and CDR2 (germline): SGHVS, FQNEAQ. The CDR3 is 17 residues long. This CDR3 reads CASSLDRQGVSNQPQHF. CDR3 nucleotide sequence: TGTGCCAGCAGCTTAGATAGACAGGGGGTAAGCAATCAGCCCCAGCATTTT.

This chain connects TRBV7-3 to TRBJ2-3; 7 positions agree with TRBD2. The germline gives CDR1 SGHTA, CDR2 FQGTGA. The CDR3 covers 15 residues. Trimming removed 5 bases from V and 2 bases from J; junction bases left unmatched: 7. CDR3 region: CASSAREGYTDTQYF. The CDR3 DNA follows: TGTGCCAGCAGCGCGAGGGAGGGGTACACAGATACGCAGTATTTT. Combining the CDR3 with reference TRBV7-3 and TRBJ2-3 gives the whole variable domain GAGVSQTPSNKVTEKGKYVELRCDPISGHTALYWYRQSLGQGPEFLIYFQGTGAADDSGLPNDRFFAVRPEGSVSTLKIQRTERGDSAVYLCASSAREGYTDTQYFGPGTRLTVL.

The chain has TRBV28 and TRBJ2-5; D ambiguous. Trimming removed 7 bases from V and 4 bases from J, with 19 bases in between. CDR1 MDHEN and CDR2 SYDVKM come from the germline V gene. The CDR3 consists of 15 residues. The CDR3 DNA follows: TGTGCCAGCACCCCATTCCCCGAGAGGAGAGAGACCCAGTACTTC. Its translation: CASTPFPERRETQYF.

The chain recombines TRBV6-5 with TRBJ2-7, with TRBD2 matching 13 bases. The CDR3 sequence is 15 residues long. In germline, CDR1 is MNHEY, CDR2 SVGAGI. Trimming took 7 bases from V and 3 from J; bases not matched to a gene: 6. CDR3 sequence reads: CASTERLAGGYEQYF. The CDR3 nucleotides are TGTGCCAGCACCGAGCGACTAGCGGGAGGCTACGAGCAGTACTTC.

This chain joins TRBV6-1 and TRBJ2-7; TRBD1 aligns across 10 bases. The junction had 15 bases not matched to a gene; V was cut back by 7 bases and J by 9 bases. This CDR3 spans 15 amino acids. The germline V gene encodes CDR1 MNHNS and CDR2 SASEGT. The CDR3 is CASIKPGQGLLGQYF. Written as DNA, the CDR3 is TGTGCCAGCATCAAACCGGGACAGGGGCTTTTAGGGCAGTACTTC.